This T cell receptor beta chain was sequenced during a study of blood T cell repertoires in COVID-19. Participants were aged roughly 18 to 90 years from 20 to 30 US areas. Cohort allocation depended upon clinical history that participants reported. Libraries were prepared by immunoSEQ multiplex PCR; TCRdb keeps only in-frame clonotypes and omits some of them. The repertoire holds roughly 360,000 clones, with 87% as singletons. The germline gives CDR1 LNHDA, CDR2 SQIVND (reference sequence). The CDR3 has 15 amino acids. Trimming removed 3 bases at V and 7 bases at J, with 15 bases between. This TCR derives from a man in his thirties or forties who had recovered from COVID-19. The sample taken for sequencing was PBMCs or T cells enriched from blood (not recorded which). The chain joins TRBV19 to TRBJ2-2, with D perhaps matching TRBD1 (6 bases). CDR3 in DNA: TGTGCCAGTAGTATTGTCGAACAGGGTAACGGGGAGCTGTTTTTT. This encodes CASSIVEQGNGELFF.